Given below is one T cell receptor beta chain in context. The data stem from a study of T-cell reconstitution after alpha-beta-depleted transplantation in children. This CDR3 is 15 amino acids long. V shed 4 bases and J 7 bases; nucleotides not matched to a gene: 8. Per the germline V gene, CDR1 is SEHNR and CDR2 is FQNEAQ (reference sequence). The TCRbeta library was prepared with unique molecular identifiers. TCRdb recomputed calls from the PCR reads with MiXCR, one row per CDR3 protein. The sample contains some 520,000 distinct CDR3 sequences, 30% to 35% of which appear only once. This TCR derives from a human donor who donated a stem cell graft to a child with aplastic anemia. J is TRBJ2-1 and V is TRBV7-9; 9 positions agree with TRBD2. Here the sequenced sample was PBMCs from the stem cell graft donor, taken from the stem cell graft. This CDR3 is CASSSSSGNSNEQFF. CDR3 in DNA: TGTGCCAGCAGCTCCTCTAGCGGGAATTCAAATGAGCAGTTCTTC.